These 9 T cell receptor beta chains were all obtained from the same sample, sequenced in a study of Ad26.COV2.S vaccination and SARS-CoV-2 variants. Treatment meaning: 19 received Ad26.COV2.S at low or high dose, single or two shots; several received placebo; per-sample allocation not given. After the first vaccine or placebo injection, samples were drawn on day 63. Generated by immunoSEQ multiplex PCR, the TCRdb table keeps only in-frame clones and is missing some. In the table there are 400,000 to 500,000 clones, more than 75% of which are singletons. The sample was peripheral blood, taken in a trial of Ad26.COV2.S vaccine versus placebo. These receptors were taken from a person aged 18-65 years who received the Ad26.COV2.S COVID-19 vaccine or a placebo.

The chain employs TRBV29-1 and TRBJ1-2; maybe TRBD1 (6 bases). V was clipped by 0 bases and J by 0 bases, with 23 bases between them. The germline CDR1 and CDR2 sequences are SQVTM and ANQGSEA. This CDR3 is built from 19 residues. This chain's CDR3 is CSVEEVWTAKNETNYGYTF. CDR3 DNA: TGCAGCGTTGAAGAAGTGTGGACAGCCAAAAACGAGACTAACTATGGCTACACCTTC. Combining the CDR3 with reference TRBV29-1 and TRBJ1-2 gives the whole variable domain SAVISQKPSRDICQRGTSLTIQCQVDSQVTMMFWYRQQPGQSLTLIATANQGSEATYESGFVIDKFPISRPNLTFSTLTVSNMSPEDSSIYLCSVEEVWTAKNETNYGYTFGSGTRLTVV.

The rearrangement links TRBV19 to TRBJ2-1, with TRBD2 matching over 11 bases. The length of the CDR3 is 16 residues. Germline V CDR1 and CDR2: LNHDA, SQIVND (reference sequence). The V and J ends lost 4 bases and 10 bases, in that order; junction bases with no gene match: 12. The CDR3 DNA is TGTGCCAGTAGTAAATACATAGCGGGGGGGCCTCGGGAGCAGTTCTTC. This encodes CASSKYIAGGPREQFF.

J is TRBJ2-7 and V is TRBV5-5; tentative D call: TRBD1 (5 bases). V gave up 2 bases and J gave up 2 bases, with 11 bases separating them. The germline V gene has CDR1 SGHKS and CDR2 YYEKEE (reference sequence). The CDR3 sequence is 14 residues long. In nucleotides, the CDR3 is TGTGCCAGCAGCTTCAGGGATTCTACCTACGAGCAGTACTTC. This sequence encodes CASSFRDSTYEQYF.

The genes are TRBV30 and TRBJ1-4; the match to TRBD1 covers 9 bases. CDR1 and CDR2 (germline): GTSNPN, SVGIG (reference sequence). CDR3 length: 15 amino acids. J was trimmed by 5 bases and V by 2 bases; bases with no gene match: 6. The CDR3 loop is CAWSPTGGENEKLFF. CDR3 in DNA: TGTGCCTGGAGTCCCACAGGGGGCGAGAATGAAAAACTGTTTTTT.

The CDR3 region has the DNA TGTGCCAGCAGCTTAGTTCCGGACAGCCCTCTCAACTATGGCTACACCTTC. Translation: CASSLVPDSPLNYGYTF. This chain connects TRBV7-8 to TRBJ1-2; maybe TRBD1 (6 bases). With 1 base removed from V and 2 bases from J, the gap between germline ends came to 17 bases. This CDR3 region has 17 residues. Germline CDR1 is SGHVS and CDR2 is FQNEAQ. The variable domain in full, completed from reference TRBV7-8 and TRBJ1-2, reads GAGVSQSPRYKVAKRGQDVALRCDPISGHVSLFWYQQALGQGPEFLTYFQNEAQLDKSGLPSDRFFAERPEGSVSTLKIQRTQQEDSAVYLCASSLVPDSPLNYGYTFGSGTRLTVV.

The chain couples TRBV4-1 to TRBJ2-2; D possibly corresponds to TRBD1 (6 bases). V shed 8 bases and J shed 3 bases, with 22 bases lying between them. CDR1 is MGHRA, CDR2 YSYEKL, per germline. CDR3 length: 17 amino acids. The CDR3 loop is CASRPRVGATDTGELFF. In nucleotides, the CDR3 is TGCGCCAGCCGCCCCCGGGTGGGGGCAACGGACACCGGGGAGCTGTTTTTT.

The genes are TRBV9 and TRBJ2-5; 7 bases are a match to TRBD2. The germline gives CDR1 SGDLS, CDR2 YYNGEE. The CDR3 is 14 amino acids. V gave up 4 bases and J gave up 1 base; unmatched junction bases: 4. Here the CDR3 reads CASSSGLVQETQYF. CDR3 in DNA: TGTGCCAGCAGCTCAGGACTAGTCCAAGAGACCCAGTACTTC. The entire variable domain, with the rest obtained from reference TRBV9 and TRBJ2-5, is as follows: DSGVTQTPKHLITATGQRVTLRCSPRSGDLSVYWYQQSLDQGLQFLIQYYNGEERAKGNILERFSAQQFPDLHSELNLSSLELGDSALYFCASSSGLVQETQYFGPGTRLLVL.

The rearrangement uses TRBV7-3 and TRBJ1-1; D is unclear. The V gene lost 5 bases and the J gene lost 1 base, with 11 bases spanning the gap. Germline CDR1 SGHTA, CDR2 FQGTGA. This CDR3 contains 14 residues. CDR3 protein: CASSLGWGNTEAFF. DNA for the CDR3: TGTGCCAGCAGCCTAGGGTGGGGGAACACTGAAGCTTTCTTT.

Regarding this clone: Relative to the germline gene, one junction end is altered; a read error may explain this. J is TRBJ2-1 and V is TRBV7-9; 11 nucleotides match TRBD2. The CDR3 is 15 amino acids. Germline V gene sequence: CDR1 SEHNR, CDR2 FQNEAQ (reference sequence). Here the CDR3 DNA reads TGTGCCAGCAGCTCACTAGCGGGGGCCTATAATGAGCAGTTCTTC. This gives the protein CASSSLAGAYNEQFF.